The rows below give T cell receptor beta chains drawn from one sample of a study of blood T cells in healthy people across ages. A single record per CDR3 protein comes from TCRdb applying MiXCR to the 5' RACE reads. The data contain about 1.7 million distinct CDR3 sequences, about 30% of them singletons. The sequenced sample was blood. The origin of the receptors is a woman aged 25 to 39 in good health. Each CDR3 is given with its conserved first and last residue. D genes are given only for firm matches. Size values are once, few and many counts, or a class for expanded clones, and some rows have none.

clone size: many; D gene: .; J gene: TRBJ2-7; V gene: TRBV29-1; CDR3 DNA: TGCAGCGTTGGGCTCCTGACAGGTTTCCACGAGCAGTACTTC; CDR3 protein: CSVGLLTGFHEQYF
clone size: .; D gene: .; J gene: TRBJ1-5; V gene: TRBV12-3/TRBV12-4; CDR3 DNA: TGTGCCAGCAGTATTCAGGGAATGGGGGGTCAGCCCCAGCATTTT; CDR3 protein: CASSIQGMGGQPQHF
clone size: many; D gene: .; J gene: TRBJ1-2; V gene: TRBV29-1; CDR3 DNA: TGCAGCGACGGTGGAGGCGGCGGCTACACCTTC; CDR3 protein: CSDGGGGGYTF
clone size: few; D gene: TRBD2; J gene: TRBJ2-1; V gene: TRBV12-5; CDR3 DNA: TGTGCTAGTGGTTTGGTACTGCTGGCGGGAGGTACGAATGAGCAGTTCTTC; CDR3 protein: CASGLVLLAGGTNEQFF
clone size: many; D gene: TRBD2; J gene: TRBJ2-7; V gene: TRBV7-2; CDR3 DNA: TGTGCCAGCAGCCCTAGCGGGAGGGGCGAGCAGTACTTC; CDR3 protein: CASSPSGRGEQYF
clone size: .; D gene: TRBD1; J gene: TRBJ1-4; V gene: TRBV2; CDR3 DNA: TGTGCCAGCCAGGGACAGCGGTATGAAAAACTGTTTTTT; CDR3 protein: CASQGQRYEKLFF
clone size: .; D gene: .; J gene: TRBJ2-1; V gene: TRBV5-6; CDR3 DNA: TGTGCCAGCAACTTGCTGAGAAATGAGCAGTTCTTC; CDR3 protein: CASNLLRNEQFF
clone size: few; D gene: TRBD2; J gene: TRBJ2-7; V gene: TRBV5-6; CDR3 DNA: TGTGCCAGCAGCCTTTATTTATTAGCGGGGCTATCCTACGAGCAGTACTTC; CDR3 protein: CASSLYLLAGLSYEQYF
clone size: .; D gene: .; J gene: TRBJ2-5; V gene: TRBV21-1; CDR3 DNA: TGTGCCAGTCTAAAAGCCGCTCTAGCGGGAGAAGAGACCCAGTACTTC; CDR3 protein: CASLKAALAGEETQYF
clone size: many; D gene: .; J gene: TRBJ2-7; V gene: TRBV29-1; CDR3 DNA: TGCAGCGTTGAAGGCGGGGTCCGTCTCTACGAGCAGTACTTC; CDR3 protein: CSVEGGVRLYEQYF
clone size: few; D gene: TRBD1; J gene: TRBJ2-3; V gene: TRBV5-1; CDR3 DNA: TGCGCCAGCAGCCCTGACAGGGCGGTCGATACGCAGTATTTT; CDR3 protein: CASSPDRAVDTQYF
clone size: .; D gene: .; J gene: TRBJ1-2; V gene: TRBV5-1; CDR3 DNA: TGCGCCAGCAGCTGGGGGTCGGACTATGGCTACACCTTC; CDR3 protein: CASSWGSDYGYTF
clone size: few; D gene: TRBD1; J gene: TRBJ1-2; V gene: TRBV11-2; CDR3 DNA: TGTGCCAGCAGCCAAACCAGGACAGGTTATGGCTACACCTTC; CDR3 protein: CASSQTRTGYGYTF
clone size: few; D gene: .; J gene: TRBJ2-7; V gene: TRBV10-3; CDR3 DNA: TGTGCCATCAGTCCCCAATACGAGCAGTACTTC; CDR3 protein: CAISPQYEQYF
clone size: many; D gene: TRBD1; J gene: TRBJ2-7; V gene: TRBV5-6; CDR3 DNA: TGTGCCAGCAGCTTGGTAGGACAGGCATACTACGAGCAGTACTTC; CDR3 protein: CASSLVGQAYYEQYF
clone size: .; D gene: TRBD1; J gene: TRBJ2-3; V gene: TRBV6-4; CDR3 DNA: TGTGCCAGCAGCGCCGGGACAGACACATCTAGCACAGATACGCAGTATTTT; CDR3 protein: CASSAGTDTSSTDTQYF
clone size: .; D gene: TRBD1; J gene: TRBJ2-1; V gene: TRBV12-5; CDR3 DNA: TGTGCTAGTGGTTTGGCCTCGACAGGGCCGAAAAATGAGCAGTTCTTC; CDR3 protein: CASGLASTGPKNEQFF
clone size: few; D gene: .; J gene: TRBJ2-3; V gene: TRBV5-6; CDR3 DNA: TGTGCCAGCAGCCCTCCCTGGGACCAGACAGATACGCAGTATTTT; CDR3 protein: CASSPPWDQTDTQYF
clone size: few; D gene: TRBD2; J gene: TRBJ2-3; V gene: TRBV9; CDR3 DNA: TGTGCCAGCAGCGCCCCCGGAGCGGGGGGCACAGATACGCAGTATTTT; CDR3 protein: CASSAPGAGGTDTQYF
clone size: .; D gene: TRBD2; J gene: TRBJ2-1; V gene: TRBV12-5; CDR3 DNA: TGTGCTAGTGGTTGGCGACTAGCGGGACACAATGAGCAGTTCTTC; CDR3 protein: CASGWRLAGHNEQFF
clone size: .; D gene: .; J gene: TRBJ1-1; V gene: TRBV9; CDR3 DNA: TGTGCCAGCAGCGGCCCCGGGCCCCACGGCACTGAAGCTTTCTTT; CDR3 protein: CASSGPGPHGTEAFF
clone size: many; D gene: .; J gene: TRBJ2-5; V gene: TRBV12-3/TRBV12-4; CDR3 DNA: TGTGCCAGCAGTTTTATTCGCTTCCAAGAGACCCAGTACTTC; CDR3 protein: CASSFIRFQETQYF
clone size: many; D gene: TRBD1; J gene: TRBJ2-4; V gene: TRBV6-6; CDR3 DNA: TGTGCCAGCAGCCAACAAGGGGGCGTCCTGAAGGACATTCAGTACTTC; CDR3 protein: CASSQQGGVLKDIQYF
clone size: few; D gene: TRBD2; J gene: TRBJ2-3; V gene: TRBV7-6; CDR3 DNA: TGTGCCAGCAGCTCGCAGCGGGGACGTGGCACAGATACGCAGTATTTT; CDR3 protein: CASSSQRGRGTDTQYF
clone size: few; D gene: TRBD1; J gene: TRBJ2-7; V gene: TRBV25-1; CDR3 DNA: TGTGCCAGCAGTGAATCCGGTCAGGGGGCATACGAGCAGTACTTC; CDR3 protein: CASSESGQGAYEQYF
clone size: many; D gene: .; J gene: TRBJ2-7; V gene: TRBV12-3/TRBV12-4; CDR3 DNA: TGTGCCAGCAGTTTAGGGGCAGACTCCTACGAGCAGTACTTC; CDR3 protein: CASSLGADSYEQYF
clone size: .; D gene: .; J gene: TRBJ1-1; V gene: TRBV2; CDR3 DNA: TGTGCCAGCAGTGGGCTCGTGGTGGCTTTCTTT; CDR3 protein: CASSGLVVAFF
clone size: .; D gene: .; J gene: TRBJ1-1; V gene: TRBV6-5; CDR3 DNA: TGTGCCAGCAGTTACTCGAGGCAGTTGAACACTGAAGCTTTCTTT; CDR3 protein: CASSYSRQLNTEAFF
clone size: .; D gene: TRBD2; J gene: TRBJ2-7; V gene: TRBV20-1; CDR3 DNA: TGCAGTGCTAGATCCAGCGGGAGTGACCACGAGCAGTACTTC; CDR3 protein: CSARSSGSDHEQYF
clone size: few; D gene: .; J gene: TRBJ1-2; V gene: TRBV7-9; CDR3 DNA: TGTGCCAGCAGCAGAGTCGACAAGAACTATGGCTACACCTTC; CDR3 protein: CASSRVDKNYGYTF
clone size: .; D gene: .; J gene: TRBJ2-5; V gene: TRBV3-1; CDR3 DNA: TGTGCCAGCAGCCAAACGGGGAGAGGCGCGACCCAGTACTTC; CDR3 protein: CASSQTGRGATQYF
clone size: .; D gene: .; J gene: TRBJ2-5; V gene: TRBV7-9; CDR3 DNA: TGTGCCAGCAGAGATTTAAGATCAGAGACCCAGTACTTC; CDR3 protein: CASRDLRSETQYF
clone size: .; D gene: .; J gene: TRBJ2-3; V gene: TRBV7-6; CDR3 DNA: TGTGCCAGCAGCTCTACCTTCGGAGATACGCAGGATTTT; CDR3 protein: CASSSTFGDTQDF
clone size: few; D gene: TRBD1; J gene: TRBJ2-2; V gene: TRBV19; CDR3 DNA: TGTGCCAGTACTGCTATCCAGGGGGTAGAAGGGGAGCTGTTTTTT; CDR3 protein: CASTAIQGVEGELFF
clone size: .; D gene: .; J gene: TRBJ2-7; V gene: TRBV12-5; CDR3 DNA: TGTGCTAGTGGTCAATATGCTGTCATCGAGCAGTACTTC; CDR3 protein: CASGQYAVIEQYF
clone size: few; D gene: TRBD1; J gene: TRBJ1-2; V gene: TRBV20-1; CDR3 DNA: TGCGGTGCCGCGGGACAGGGAGACTATGGCTACACCTTC; CDR3 protein: CGAAGQGDYGYTF
clone size: .; D gene: TRBD1; J gene: TRBJ1-5; V gene: TRBV12-3/TRBV12-4; CDR3 DNA: TGTGCCAGCAGCCTGGGTGCTTCACAGGGGGCGAATCAGCCCCAGCATTTT; CDR3 protein: CASSLGASQGANQPQHF
clone size: .; D gene: .; J gene: TRBJ1-3; V gene: TRBV20-1; CDR3 DNA: TGCAGTGCTAGACTTCCTGGAAACACCATATATTTT; CDR3 protein: CSARLPGNTIYF
clone size: many; D gene: .; J gene: TRBJ2-7; V gene: TRBV5-1; CDR3 DNA: TGCGCCAGCAGCTTTGAGGCTAAAAGCTCCTACGAGCAGTACTTC; CDR3 protein: CASSFEAKSSYEQYF
clone size: .; D gene: TRBD1; J gene: TRBJ1-1; V gene: TRBV10-3; CDR3 DNA: TGTGCCATCAGTCCGGGACAGGGCTTCATGAACACTGAAGCTTTCTTT; CDR3 protein: CAISPGQGFMNTEAFF
clone size: few; D gene: TRBD1; J gene: TRBJ1-6; V gene: TRBV12-3/TRBV12-4; CDR3 DNA: TGTGCCAGCAGCCCCGGACAGGGGGGCTCCTATAATTCACCCCTCCACTTT; CDR3 protein: CASSPGQGGSYNSPLHF
clone size: .; D gene: .; J gene: TRBJ2-7; V gene: TRBV7-9; CDR3 DNA: TGTGCCAGCAGTCCATTGGGGGGGCAGAGAATTACCTACGAGCAGTACTTC; CDR3 protein: CASSPLGGQRITYEQYF
clone size: .; D gene: TRBD1; J gene: TRBJ1-1; V gene: TRBV10-3; CDR3 DNA: TGTGCCATCAGGACAGGGGTGTACACTGAAGCTTTCTTT; CDR3 protein: CAIRTGVYTEAFF
clone size: once; D gene: .; J gene: TRBJ2-1; V gene: TRBV10-3; CDR3 DNA: TGTGCCATCAGTGAGTCTCCGGGTAGCCCCTACAATGAGCAGTTCTTC; CDR3 protein: CAISESPGSPYNEQFF
clone size: few; D gene: .; J gene: TRBJ2-5; V gene: TRBV18; CDR3 DNA: TGTGCCAGCTCACCAAAAGGGACCCAAGAGACCCAGTACTTC; CDR3 protein: CASSPKGTQETQYF
clone size: few; D gene: .; J gene: TRBJ1-2; V gene: TRBV5-1; CDR3 DNA: TGCGCCAGCAGCTTGGTGTCAGGCCCGGCAGGGGGCTACACCTTC; CDR3 protein: CASSLVSGPAGGYTF
clone size: many; D gene: .; J gene: TRBJ2-7; V gene: TRBV12-3/TRBV12-4; CDR3 DNA: TGTGCCAGCAGGGTAAGGGACGAGCAGTACTTC; CDR3 protein: CASRVRDEQYF